These 26 T cell receptor beta chains came from one sample sequenced in a study of OX40 agonist ivuxolimab in advanced cancers. Data came from immunoSEQ multiplex PCR; TCRdb stores just in-frame clones and leaves some out. The repertoire holds fewer than 85,000 clones, with just over 85% as singletons. The sample in question was CD4+ or CD8+ T cells sorted from blood, obtained in a trial of the OX40 agonist ivuxolimab. The receptors shown here come from an adult with an advanced solid tumor such as melanoma, head and neck, liver or kidney cancer.

The chain links TRBV6-5 to TRBJ2-1; D not resolved. Germline-derived CDR1 and CDR2 are MNHEY and SVGAGI. The CDR3 covers 13 residues. The V and J ends lost 5 bases and 5 bases respectively, with 10 bases between them. CDR3 loop: CASSTEFHNEQFF. CDR3 nucleotide sequence: TGTGCCAGCAGTACCGAGTTCCACAATGAGCAGTTCTTC.

The sample holds one count of this clone. The V and J genes are TRBV11-2 and TRBJ2-7; 7 bases line up with TRBD1. Unmatched junction bases numbered 7, after V lost 0 bases and J lost 5 bases. The CDR3 totals 15 residues. CDR1 is SGHAT and CDR2 is FQNNGV in the germline V gene. CDR3 protein: CASSLEVRGIHEQYF. CDR3 DNA sequence: TGTGCCAGCAGCTTAGAGGTCAGGGGGATCCACGAGCAGTACTTC.

The chain is built from TRBV27 and TRBJ1-6; D gene ambiguous. CDR1 and CDR2 from the germline V gene are MNHEY and SMNVEV (reference sequence). The CDR3 runs 17 residues. V lost 5 bases and J 0 bases, leaving 14 bases between the germline ends. In DNA form, the CDR3 reads TGTGCCAGCAGTGAGGACCTTCTTAGCTCCTATAATTCACCCCTCCACTTT. This translates into CASSEDLLSSYNSPLHF.

This chain joins TRBV4-3 and TRBJ2-3; the D gene is possibly TRBD2 (6 bases). Trimming took off 2 bases at V and 4 bases at J, with 13 bases between the two ends. CDR1 and CDR2 from the germline V gene are LGHNA and YSLEER. The CDR3 extends over 15 amino acids. The CDR3 DNA reads TGCGCCAGCAGCCAAATGACTAGTTTCGCAGATACGCAGTATTTT. Protein sequence: CASSQMTSFADTQYF.

This clone came up a few times. This sequence joins TRBV6-5 and TRBJ1-2; D gene ambiguous. The germline V gene has CDR1 MNHEY and CDR2 SVGAGI. The ends were cut back, 2 bases at V and 1 base at J, with 11 bases in the middle. CDR3 length: 15 amino acids. The CDR3 protein is CASSYTVMSNYGYTF. CDR3 DNA: TGTGCCAGCAGTTACACGGTTATGAGTAACTATGGCTACACCTTC.

The chain links TRBV7-6 to TRBJ2-2; 10 bases match TRBD2. The CDR3 is 14 residues long. V shed 10 bases, J shed 0 bases, and the junction held 2 bases outside the gene matches. The germline CDR1 and CDR2 sequences are SGHVS and FNYEAQ. CDR3 protein: CATTSGTNTGELFF. In nucleotides, the CDR3 is TGTGCCACCACTAGCGGGACGAACACCGGGGAGCTGTTTTTT.

J is TRBJ1-1 and V is TRBV28, with 7 bases lining up with TRBD1. The CDR3 covers 14 residues. The V and J ends lost 6 bases and 5 bases, in that order; junction bases with no gene match: 9. From germline, CDR1 is MDHEN and CDR2 SYDVKM. CDR3 sequence reads: CASSGGGGRTEAFF. CDR3 DNA sequence: TGTGCCAGCAGCGGAGGGGGCGGTCGGACTGAAGCTTTCTTT.

This clone appeared once. The CDR3 DNA reads TGTGCCAGCACCCCAGGGACTTTCCAGTACTTC. This codes for CASTPGTFQYF. The gene calls are TRBV28 and TRBJ2-5; D is possibly TRBD2 (6 bases). Germline CDR1 MDHEN, CDR2 SYDVKM. Trimming removed 7 bases at V and 10 bases at J, with 13 bases between. The CDR3 consists of 11 residues.

The genes are TRBV6-5 and TRBJ2-7; perhaps TRBD2 as D (5 bases). The length of the CDR3 is 14 residues. Germline CDR1 MNHEY, CDR2 SVGAGI. The V end was cut by 6 bases, the J end by 5 bases, with 17 bases between. For the CDR3, the DNA is TGTGCCAGCAGGGGCGACACGGGGTTAGACGAGCAGTACTTC. Translation: CASRGDTGLDEQYF.

The chain uses TRBV19 and TRBJ1-2; D is unclear. Germline CDR1 reads LNHDA; CDR2 reads SQIVND (reference sequence). This CDR3 has 14 amino acids. Trimming took 2 bases from V and 4 from J, leaving 11 bases between them. The CDR3 nucleotides are TGTGCCAGTAGTATAACTATGGCAGCCTATGGCTACACCTTC. Translation: CASSITMAAYGYTF.

The genes are TRBV5-8 and TRBJ2-5; 10 bases fit TRBD2. The CDR3 sequence is 14 residues long. The germline CDR1 and CDR2 sequences are SGHTS and YDEGEE. V gave up 3 bases and J gave up 3 bases; unmatched junction bases: 2. The CDR3: CASSSLAGEETQYF. The CDR3 DNA is TGTGCCAGCAGCTCTCTAGCGGGGGAAGAGACCCAGTACTTC.

The chain employs TRBV9 and TRBJ1-6; TRBD1 might be the D (5 bases). The germline CDR1 and CDR2 sequences are SGDLS and YYNGEE. There are 16 residues in the CDR3. V lost 0 bases and J lost 7, with 14 bases in between. CDR3 nucleotide sequence: TGTGCCAGCAGCGTAGCCCCCGGGACGGGGAATTCACCCCTCCACTTT. Protein: CASSVAPGTGNSPLHF.

In its sample, this clone was seen a few times. The rearrangement uses TRBV29-1 and TRBJ1-1; D uncertain. The CDR3 has 13 amino acids. V lost 7 bases and J 0 bases, leaving 12 bases between the germline ends. The germline V gene has CDR1 SQVTM and CDR2 ANQGSEA. CDR3 amino acids: CSGVQSVNTEAFF. CDR3 nucleotides: TGCAGCGGAGTACAGTCAGTGAACACTGAAGCTTTCTTT.

V is TRBV1 and J is TRBJ1-6. TRBV1 is designated a pseudogene. The length of the CDR3 is 16 residues. The CDR3 reads CTSSQDRQNVSRALHF. The CDR3 DNA follows: TGCACCAGCAGCCAAGATCGTCAGAACGTCTCGAGAGCCCTCCACTTT.

The chain links TRBV7-8 to TRBJ2-7, with D tentatively TRBD2 (6 bases). The V and J ends lost 6 bases and 2 bases respectively, with 14 bases between them. The CDR3 extends over 14 amino acids. The germline CDR1 and CDR2 sequences are SGHVS and FQNEAQ. For the CDR3, the DNA is TGTGCCAGCAGTGGGGGGAATAGGGCCTACGAGCAGTACTTC. Its translation: CASSGGNRAYEQYF.

V gene TRBV11-1 combines with J gene TRBJ2-7; 7 nucleotides line up with TRBD1. The CDR3 spans 15 residues. Germline V gives CDR1 SGHAT, CDR2 FQDESV (reference sequence). The V gene end was trimmed by 1 base and the J gene end by 4 bases; junction bases not matched to a gene: 7. CDR3 nucleotide sequence: TGTGCCAGCAGCTTAGGTCGGACAGGCCTTTACGAGCAGTACTTC. Translating gives CASSLGRTGLYEQYF.

This chain uses TRBV30 with TRBJ2-6; possible D gene TRBD1, 5 bases. The length of the CDR3 is 15 residues. Trimming cost V 0 bases and J 2 bases, with 8 bases left between them. Germline loops: CDR1 GTSNPN, CDR2 SVGIG (reference sequence). This CDR3 reads CAWSVGQAGANVLTF. CDR3 bases: TGTGCCTGGAGTGTGGGGCAGGCTGGGGCCAACGTCCTGACTTTC.

The chain uses TRBV29-1 and TRBJ1-5; 10 nucleotides match TRBD1. The J segment lost 10 bases and the V segment lost 4 bases, leaving 7 bases of the junction unmatched. The CDR3 length is 13 residues. Germline CDR1 and CDR2: SQVTM and ANQGSEA. The CDR3 coding sequence is TGCAGCGTTGGAGGGACAGGGGAGGGACCCCAGCATTTT. It is translated as CSVGGTGEGPQHF.

This clone was counted between two and nine times. The rearrangement uses TRBV7-3 and TRBJ1-1; D is unresolved. This CDR3 spans 13 amino acids. With 5 bases removed from V and 1 base from J, the gap between germline ends came to 8 bases. The V gene's germline CDR1 is SGHTA and CDR2 FQGTGA. The CDR3 spells CASSNTRNTEAFF. In DNA form, the CDR3 reads TGTGCCAGCAGCAACACAAGGAACACTGAAGCTTTCTTT.

The V call is TRBV11-2, the J call TRBJ2-4, with 8 bases aligning to TRBD2. Germline trimming cut 6 bases from V and 1 base from J; bases unmatched to any gene: 8. The CDR3 length is 16 residues. Germline CDR1 is SGHAT and CDR2 is FQNNGV. In DNA form, the CDR3 reads TGTGCCAGCAGGTTCGGGGGGGGAGCGGCCAAAAACATTCAGTACTTC. It encodes CASRFGGGAAKNIQYF.

In DNA form, the CDR3 reads TGTGCCAGCAGCCGGCTGGGAGAAAATGAGCAGTTCTTC. Translation: CASSRLGENEQFF. The chain recombines TRBV14 with TRBJ2-1; possibly TRBD2 for D (5 bases). V dropped 4 bases and J dropped 7 bases, with 11 bases sitting between them. Germline lookup yields CDR1 SGHDN and CDR2 FVKESK. The CDR3 runs to 13 residues.

The gene calls are TRBV29-1 and TRBJ2-2, with 10 bases that match TRBD1. There are 16 residues in the CDR3. Germline V gives CDR1 SQVTM, CDR2 ANQGSEA. The junction had 13 bases not matched to a gene; V was cut back by 6 bases and J by 6 bases. The CDR3 protein is CSVKLPGQGIPGELFF. The CDR3 region has the DNA TGCAGCGTAAAACTCCCGGGACAGGGGATCCCCGGGGAGCTGTTTTTT.

This clone has just one count. This CDR3 is CASKGYGPNTGELFF. DNA of the CDR3: TGTGCCAGCAAAGGGTACGGGCCGAACACCGGGGAGCTGTTTTTT. The V gene is TRBV6-5, the J gene TRBJ2-2; D gene unclear. This CDR3 contains 15 residues. V lost 7 bases and J lost 0, with 12 bases in between. CDR1 and CDR2 (germline): MNHEY, SVGAGI.

The genes are TRBV6-1 and TRBJ2-6, with D perhaps matching TRBD1 (5 bases). The germline gives CDR1 MNHNS, CDR2 SASEGT. Trimming took 6 bases from V and 1 from J, leaving 10 bases between them. The CDR3 is made up of 15 amino acids. CDR3 nucleotides: TGTGCCAGCAGCCTGACAGAATCTGGGGCCAACGTCCTGACTTTC. Translating gives CASSLTESGANVLTF.

This clone was detected only once. V usage is TRBV7-8 and J usage is TRBJ2-7, with 9 nucleotides matching TRBD2. V shed 4 bases, J shed 6 bases, and the junction held 10 bases outside the gene matches. CDR3 length equals 15 residues. Germline lookup yields CDR1 SGHVS and CDR2 FQNEAQ. In DNA form, the CDR3 reads TGTGCCAGCAGCTCCGGGGTGCTAGCGGGGAGCGAGCAGTACTTC. This gives the protein CASSSGVLAGSEQYF.

V is TRBV5-5 and J is TRBJ2-3, with TRBD1 matching 11 bases. Germline lookup yields CDR1 SGHKS and CDR2 YYEKEE (reference sequence). The trim removed 2 bases at V and 4 bases at J, leaving 6 bases unmatched. The CDR3 extends over 16 amino acids. The CDR3 DNA sequence: TGTGCCAGCAGCTTCGGGGACAGGGGGTTTGCAGATACGCAGTATTTT. This sequence encodes CASSFGDRGFADTQYF.